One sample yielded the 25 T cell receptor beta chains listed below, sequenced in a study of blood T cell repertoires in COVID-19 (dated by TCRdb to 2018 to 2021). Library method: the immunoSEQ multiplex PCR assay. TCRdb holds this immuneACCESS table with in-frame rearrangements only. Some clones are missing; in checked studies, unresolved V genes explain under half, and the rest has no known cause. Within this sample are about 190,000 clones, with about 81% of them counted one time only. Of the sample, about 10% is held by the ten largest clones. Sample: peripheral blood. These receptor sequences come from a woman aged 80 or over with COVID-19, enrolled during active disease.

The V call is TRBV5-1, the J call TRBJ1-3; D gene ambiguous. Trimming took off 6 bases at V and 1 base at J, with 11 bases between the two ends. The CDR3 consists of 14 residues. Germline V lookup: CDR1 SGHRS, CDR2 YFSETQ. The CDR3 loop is CASISGVSGNTIYF. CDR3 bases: TGCGCCAGCATTTCAGGTGTATCTGGAAACACCATATATTTT. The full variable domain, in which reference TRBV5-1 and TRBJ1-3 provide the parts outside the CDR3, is KAGVTQTPRYLIKTRGQQVTLSCSPISGHRSVSWYQQTPGQGLQFLFEYFSETQRNKGNFPGRFSGRQFSNSRSEMNVSTLELGDSALYLCASISGVSGNTIYFGEGSWLTVV.

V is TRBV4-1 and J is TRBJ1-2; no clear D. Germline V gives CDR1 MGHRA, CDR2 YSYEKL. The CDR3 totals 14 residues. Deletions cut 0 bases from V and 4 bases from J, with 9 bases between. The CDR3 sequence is CASSQDPDGYGYTF. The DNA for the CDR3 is TGCGCCAGCAGCCAAGACCCAGATGGCTATGGCTACACCTTC.

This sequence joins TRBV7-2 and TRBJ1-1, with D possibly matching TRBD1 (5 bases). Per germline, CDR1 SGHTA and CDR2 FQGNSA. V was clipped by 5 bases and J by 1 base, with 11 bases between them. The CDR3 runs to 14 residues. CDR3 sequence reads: CASSRNQGNTEAFF. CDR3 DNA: TGTGCCAGCAGCAGAAATCAGGGGAACACTGAAGCTTTCTTT. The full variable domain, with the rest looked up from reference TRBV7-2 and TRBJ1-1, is GAGVSQSPSNKVTEKGKDVELRCDPISGHTALYWYRQSLGQGLEFLIYFQGNSAPDKSGLPSDRFSAERTGGSVSTLTIQRTQQEDSAVYLCASSRNQGNTEAFFGQGTRLTVV.

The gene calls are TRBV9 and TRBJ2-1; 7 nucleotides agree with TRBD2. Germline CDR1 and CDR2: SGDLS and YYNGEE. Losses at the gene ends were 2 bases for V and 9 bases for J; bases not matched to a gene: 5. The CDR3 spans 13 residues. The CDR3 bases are TGTGCCAGCAGCGTCCGGACTAGGGGTGAGCAGTTCTTC. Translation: CASSVRTRGEQFF.

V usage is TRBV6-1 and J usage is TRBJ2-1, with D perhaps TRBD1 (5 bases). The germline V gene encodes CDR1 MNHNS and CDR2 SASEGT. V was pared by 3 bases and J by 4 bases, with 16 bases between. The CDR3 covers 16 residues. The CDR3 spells CASSDRGAGSYNEQFF. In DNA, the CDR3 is TGTGCCAGCAGTGACCGTGGGGCAGGGTCTTACAATGAGCAGTTCTTC.

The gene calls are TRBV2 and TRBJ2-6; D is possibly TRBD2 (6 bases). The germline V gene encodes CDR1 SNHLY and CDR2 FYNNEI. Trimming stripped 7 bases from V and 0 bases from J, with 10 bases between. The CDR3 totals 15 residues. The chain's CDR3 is CASNTGASGANVLTF. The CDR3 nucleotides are TGTGCCAGCAACACGGGAGCCTCTGGGGCCAACGTCCTGACTTTC.

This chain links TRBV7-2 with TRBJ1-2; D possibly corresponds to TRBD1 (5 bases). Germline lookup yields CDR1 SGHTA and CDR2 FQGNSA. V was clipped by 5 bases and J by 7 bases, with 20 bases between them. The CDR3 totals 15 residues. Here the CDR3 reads CASSLGGTPGGGYTF. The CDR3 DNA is TGTGCCAGCAGCCTCGGGGGGACGCCGGGCGGTGGCTACACCTTC. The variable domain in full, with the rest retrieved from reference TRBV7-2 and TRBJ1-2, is GAGVSQSPSNKVTEKGKDVELRCDPISGHTALYWYRQSLGQGLEFLIYFQGNSAPDKSGLPSDRFSAERTGGSVSTLTIQRTQQEDSAVYLCASSLGGTPGGGYTFGSGTRLTVV.

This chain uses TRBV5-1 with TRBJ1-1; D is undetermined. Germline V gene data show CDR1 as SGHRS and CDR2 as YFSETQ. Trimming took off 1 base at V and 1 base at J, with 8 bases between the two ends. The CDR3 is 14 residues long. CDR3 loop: CASSLSSGNTEAFF. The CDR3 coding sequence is TGCGCCAGCAGCTTGTCGTCAGGGAACACTGAAGCTTTCTTT.

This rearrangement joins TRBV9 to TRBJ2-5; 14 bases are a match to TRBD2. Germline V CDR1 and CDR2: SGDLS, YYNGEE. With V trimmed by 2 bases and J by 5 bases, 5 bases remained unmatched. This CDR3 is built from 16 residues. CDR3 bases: TGTGCCAGCAGCGTTGGACTAGCGGGGGGCCGCGAGACCCAGTACTTC. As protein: CASSVGLAGGRETQYF.

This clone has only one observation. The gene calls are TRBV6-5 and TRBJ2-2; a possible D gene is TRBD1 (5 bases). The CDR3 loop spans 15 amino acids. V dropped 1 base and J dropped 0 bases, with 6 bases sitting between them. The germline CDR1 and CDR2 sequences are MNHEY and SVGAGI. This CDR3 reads CASSYLGPNTGELFF. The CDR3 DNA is TGTGCCAGCAGTTACTTGGGGCCGAACACCGGGGAGCTGTTTTTT.

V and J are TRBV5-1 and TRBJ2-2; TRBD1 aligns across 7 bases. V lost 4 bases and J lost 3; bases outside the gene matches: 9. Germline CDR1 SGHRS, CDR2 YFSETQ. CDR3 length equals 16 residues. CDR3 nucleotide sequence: TGCGCCAGCAGCCCTCGACAGGGTGGGGACACCGGGGAGCTGTTTTTT. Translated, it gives CASSPRQGGDTGELFF. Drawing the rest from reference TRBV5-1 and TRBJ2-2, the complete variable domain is KAGVTQTPRYLIKTRGQQVTLSCSPISGHRSVSWYQQTPGQGLQFLFEYFSETQRNKGNFPGRFSGRQFSNSRSEMNVSTLELGDSALYLCASSPRQGGDTGELFFGEGSRLTVL.

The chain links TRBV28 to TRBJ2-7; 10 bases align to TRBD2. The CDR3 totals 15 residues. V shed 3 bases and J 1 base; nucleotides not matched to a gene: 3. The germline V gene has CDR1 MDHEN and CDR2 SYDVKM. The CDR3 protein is CASSLGLASSYEQYF. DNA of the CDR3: TGTGCCAGCAGTTTGGGACTAGCGAGTTCCTACGAGCAGTACTTC.

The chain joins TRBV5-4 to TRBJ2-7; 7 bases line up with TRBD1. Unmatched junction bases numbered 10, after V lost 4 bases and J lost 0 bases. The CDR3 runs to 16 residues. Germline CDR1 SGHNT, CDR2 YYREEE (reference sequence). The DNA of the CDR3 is TGTGCCAGCAGCCTTTACAGGGGATTTAGCTCCTACGAGCAGTACTTC. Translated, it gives CASSLYRGFSSYEQYF.

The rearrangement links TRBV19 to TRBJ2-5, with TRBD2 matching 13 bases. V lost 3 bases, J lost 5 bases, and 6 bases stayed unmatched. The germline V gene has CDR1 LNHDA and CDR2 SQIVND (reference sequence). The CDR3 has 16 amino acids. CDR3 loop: CASSISGLAGAETQYF. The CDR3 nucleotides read TGTGCCAGTAGTATCTCCGGACTAGCGGGGGCGGAGACCCAGTACTTC.

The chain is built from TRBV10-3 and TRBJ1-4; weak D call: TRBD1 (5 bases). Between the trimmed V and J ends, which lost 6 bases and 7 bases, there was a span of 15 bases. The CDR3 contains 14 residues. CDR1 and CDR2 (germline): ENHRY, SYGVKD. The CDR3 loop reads CAISEQGWGEKLFF. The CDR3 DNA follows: TGTGCCATCAGCGAGCAGGGTTGGGGTGAAAAACTGTTTTTT.

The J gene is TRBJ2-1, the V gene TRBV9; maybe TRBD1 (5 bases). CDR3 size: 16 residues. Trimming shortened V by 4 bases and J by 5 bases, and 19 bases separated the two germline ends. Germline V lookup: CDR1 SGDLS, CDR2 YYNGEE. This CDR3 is CASSPEGEGADNEQFF. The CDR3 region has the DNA TGTGCCAGCAGCCCAGAAGGGGAAGGGGCTGACAATGAGCAGTTCTTC. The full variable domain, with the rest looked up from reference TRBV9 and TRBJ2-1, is DSGVTQTPKHLITATGQRVTLRCSPRSGDLSVYWYQQSLDQGLQFLIQYYNGEERAKGNILERFSAQQFPDLHSELNLSSLELGDSALYFCASSPEGEGADNEQFFGPGTRLTVL.

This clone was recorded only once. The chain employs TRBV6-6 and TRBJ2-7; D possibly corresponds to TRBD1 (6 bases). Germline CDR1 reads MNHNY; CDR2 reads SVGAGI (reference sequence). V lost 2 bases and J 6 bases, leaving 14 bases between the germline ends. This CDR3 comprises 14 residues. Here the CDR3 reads CASSYTVQGPEQYF. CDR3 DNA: TGTGCCAGCAGTTACACGGTTCAGGGGCCCGAGCAGTACTTC.

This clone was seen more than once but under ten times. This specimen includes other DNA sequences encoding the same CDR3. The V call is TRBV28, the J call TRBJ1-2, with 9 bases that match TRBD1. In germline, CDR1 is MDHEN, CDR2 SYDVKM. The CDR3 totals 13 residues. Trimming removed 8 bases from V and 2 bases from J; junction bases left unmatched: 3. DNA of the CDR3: TGTGCCAGCCGAGGGACAGGGAACTATGGCTACACCTTC. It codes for CASRGTGNYGYTF.

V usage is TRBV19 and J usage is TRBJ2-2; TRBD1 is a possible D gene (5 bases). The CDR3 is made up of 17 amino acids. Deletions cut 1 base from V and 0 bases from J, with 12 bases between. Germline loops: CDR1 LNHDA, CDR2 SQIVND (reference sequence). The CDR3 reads CASSIAKGQANTGELFF. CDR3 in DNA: TGTGCCAGTAGTATAGCAAAGGGGCAGGCGAACACCGGGGAGCTGTTTTTT. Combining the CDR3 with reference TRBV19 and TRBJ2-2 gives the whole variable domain DGGITQSPKYLFRKEGQNVTLSCEQNLNHDAMYWYRQDPGQGLRLIYYSQIVNDFQKGDIAEGYSVSREKKESFPLTVTSAQKNPTAFYLCASSIAKGQANTGELFFGEGSRLTVL.

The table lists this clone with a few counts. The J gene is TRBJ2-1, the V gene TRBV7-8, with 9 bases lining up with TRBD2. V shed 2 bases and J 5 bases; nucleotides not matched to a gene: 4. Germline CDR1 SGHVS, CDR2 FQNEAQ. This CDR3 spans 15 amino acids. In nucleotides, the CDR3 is TGTGCCAGCAGCTTAATGCGGGGGGGCAACAATGAGCAGTTCTTC. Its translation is CASSLMRGGNNEQFF. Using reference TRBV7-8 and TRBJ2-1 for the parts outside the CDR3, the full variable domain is GAGVSQSPRYKVAKRGQDVALRCDPISGHVSLFWYQQALGQGPEFLTYFQNEAQLDKSGLPSDRFFAERPEGSVSTLKIQRTQQEDSAVYLCASSLMRGGNNEQFFGPGTRLTVL.

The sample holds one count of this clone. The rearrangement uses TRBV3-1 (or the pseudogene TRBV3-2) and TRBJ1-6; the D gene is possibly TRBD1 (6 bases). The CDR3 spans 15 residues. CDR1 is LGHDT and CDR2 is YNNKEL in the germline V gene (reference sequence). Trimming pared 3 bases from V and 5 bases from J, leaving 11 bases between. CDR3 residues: CASSQGAGDNSPLHF. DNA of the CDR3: TGTGCCAGCAGCCAGGGGGCAGGGGATAATTCACCCCTCCACTTT.

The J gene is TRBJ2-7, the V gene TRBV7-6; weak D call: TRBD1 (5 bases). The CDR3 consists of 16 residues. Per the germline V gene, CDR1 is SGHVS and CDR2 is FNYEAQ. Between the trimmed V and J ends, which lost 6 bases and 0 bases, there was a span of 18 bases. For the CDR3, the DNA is TGTGCCAGCAGTTCCGACCCGACAGTGAGCTCCTACGAGCAGTACTTC. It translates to CASSSDPTVSSYEQYF.

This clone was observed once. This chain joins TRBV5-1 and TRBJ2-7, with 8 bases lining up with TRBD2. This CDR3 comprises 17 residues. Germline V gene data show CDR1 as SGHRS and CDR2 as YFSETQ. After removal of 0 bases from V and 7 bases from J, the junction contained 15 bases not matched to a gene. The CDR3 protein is CASSLGRSKSGGTEQYF. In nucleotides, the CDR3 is TGCGCCAGCAGCTTGGGTCGGAGCAAGTCGGGGGGGACGGAGCAGTACTTC. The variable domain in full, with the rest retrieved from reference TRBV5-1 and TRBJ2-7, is KAGVTQTPRYLIKTRGQQVTLSCSPISGHRSVSWYQQTPGQGLQFLFEYFSETQRNKGNFPGRFSGRQFSNSRSEMNVSTLELGDSALYLCASSLGRSKSGGTEQYFGPGTRLTVT.

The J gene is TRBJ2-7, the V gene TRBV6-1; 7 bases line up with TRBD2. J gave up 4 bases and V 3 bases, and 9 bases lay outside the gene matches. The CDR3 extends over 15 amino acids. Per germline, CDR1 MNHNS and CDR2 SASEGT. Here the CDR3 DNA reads TGTGCCAGCAGTGATAGCCGGGGGGTAAGGTACGAGCAGTACTTC. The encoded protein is CASSDSRGVRYEQYF.

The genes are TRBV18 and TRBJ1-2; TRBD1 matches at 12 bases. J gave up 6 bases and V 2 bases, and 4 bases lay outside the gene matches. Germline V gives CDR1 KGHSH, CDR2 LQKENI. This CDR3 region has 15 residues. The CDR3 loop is CASSPEGDRGHGYTF. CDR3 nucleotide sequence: TGTGCCAGCTCACCAGAGGGGGACAGGGGGCATGGCTACACCTTC.